The 23 T cell receptor beta chains below all came from one sample that was sequenced in a study of graft-versus-host responses after intestinal transplantation. No antigen has been assigned to these receptors. Generated by immunoSEQ multiplex PCR, the TCRdb table keeps only in-frame clones and is missing some. The sample contains 88,000 or so clones, roughly nine tenths of which appear only once. The material sequenced was unstimulated CD4+ T cells sorted from spleen or lymph node cells, taken before intestinal transplant. These TCRs come from a human donor who received an intestinal transplant.

The chain couples TRBV7-9 to TRBJ1-2, with 7 positions matching TRBD1. The CDR3 extends over 13 amino acids. J was trimmed by 7 bases and V by 5 bases; bases with no gene match: 7. Germline V gene data show CDR1 as SEHNR and CDR2 as FQNEAQ (reference sequence). The CDR3 is CASSATGIGGYTF. The CDR3 bases are TGTGCCAGCAGCGCGACAGGGATCGGTGGCTACACCTTC.

The rearrangement joins TRBV7-8 to TRBJ2-7, with TRBD1 as a possible D gene (5 bases). With 5 bases removed from V and 5 bases from J, the gap between germline ends came to 13 bases. The germline V gene has CDR1 SGHVS and CDR2 FQNEAQ. This CDR3 has 13 residues. DNA for the CDR3: TGTGCCAGCAGCCCCCTCCTAGGGGACGAGCAGTACTTC. Translating it yields CASSPLLGDEQYF.

The chain recombines TRBV5-1 with TRBJ2-2; D may be TRBD2 (5 bases). CDR1 is SGHRS and CDR2 is YFSETQ in the germline V gene. The length of the CDR3 is 15 residues. Between the trimmed V and J ends, which lost 2 bases and 4 bases, there was a span of 12 bases. CDR3 sequence reads: CASSLEGSRTGELFF. For the CDR3, the DNA is TGCGCCAGCAGCTTAGAGGGTTCTCGCACCGGGGAGCTGTTTTTT.

This clone has only one observation. The J gene is TRBJ2-5, the V gene TRBV6-5; a weak D match, TRBD2 (5 bases). The closer fit of TRBJ2-7 to the DNA end suggests the J call may be wrong. Germline V gene data show CDR1 as MNHEY and CDR2 as SVGAGI. CDR3 length: 14 amino acids. CDR3: CASSRYIGSDEQYF. CDR3 DNA sequence: TGTGCCAGCAGCCGTTACATAGGGAGCGACGAGCAGTACTTC.

V and J are TRBV4-1 and TRBJ2-7; 9 bases agree with TRBD1. The germline V gene encodes CDR1 MGHRA and CDR2 YSYEKL. The length of the CDR3 is 15 residues. V shed 4 bases, J shed 4 bases, and the junction held 8 bases outside the gene matches. The chain's CDR3 is CASSPPGQGRYEQYF. Here the CDR3 DNA reads TGCGCCAGCAGCCCCCCAGGACAGGGGCGATACGAGCAGTACTTC.

This sequence joins TRBV6-6 and TRBJ1-1; D perhaps matches TRBD1 (5 bases). CDR1 is MNHNY and CDR2 is SVGAGI in the germline V gene (reference sequence). This CDR3 comprises 16 residues. With 0 bases removed from V and 1 base from J, the gap between germline ends came to 12 bases. CDR3 in DNA: TGTGCCAGCAGTTACTCTGGGGGGACGCCGAACACTGAAGCTTTCTTT. Translation: CASSYSGGTPNTEAFF.

The CDR3 DNA is TGTGCCAGCAGTGAAGCGGCCCCCTACAATGAGCAGTTCTTC. Protein product: CASSEAAPYNEQFF. The V and J genes are TRBV6-1 and TRBJ2-1, with unresolved D. The CDR3 has 14 amino acids. The germline V gene has CDR1 MNHNS and CDR2 SASEGT. The V end was cut by 0 bases, the J end by 2 bases, with 5 bases between.

CDR3 sequence (DNA): TGTGCCATCAGCCGGACAGGGGAATATTATAATTCACCCCTCCACTTT. Its protein is CAISRTGEYYNSPLHF. The chain employs TRBV10-3 and TRBJ1-6, with 9 bases identical to TRBD1. The CDR3 runs to 16 residues. The junction had 7 bases not matched to a gene; V was cut back by 6 bases and J by 4 bases. CDR1 is ENHRY, CDR2 SYGVKD, per germline.

The CDR3 DNA reads as TGTGCCACCAGCAGAGACCCAGGGGGCCGGGAGACCCAGTACTTC. Protein: CATSRDPGGRETQYF. The V and J genes are TRBV15 and TRBJ2-5, with TRBD1 identical over 8 bases. Germline loops: CDR1 LNHNV, CDR2 YYDKDF (reference sequence). With 0 bases clipped from V and 5 bases from J, the junction kept 5 bases outside the gene matches. The CDR3 is 15 residues long.

CDR3 sequence: CASSEAPGVNTIYF. CDR3 sequence (DNA): TGTGCCAGCAGTGAAGCTCCCGGGGTGAACACCATATATTTT. The V gene is TRBV2, the J gene TRBJ1-3; no reliable D call. The germline CDR1 and CDR2 sequences are SNHLY and FYNNEI. The ends were cut back, 0 bases at V and 7 bases at J, with 10 bases in the middle. The CDR3 extends over 14 amino acids.

The J gene is TRBJ2-3, the V gene TRBV7-8; 12 bases agree with TRBD2. CDR3 length: 17 amino acids. Trimming removed 1 base from V and 8 bases from J; junction bases left unmatched: 10. Germline CDR1 is SGHVS and CDR2 is FQNEAQ. CDR3 in DNA: TGTGCCAGCAGCTTAGAAGGCTCTAGCGGGGGGGCCCTTACGCAGTATTTT. Translation gives CASSLEGSSGGALTQYF.

J is TRBJ1-4 and V is TRBV6-6; D call uncertain. V lost 4 bases to trimming and J lost 0 bases, with 6 bases between them. CDR1 MNHNY and CDR2 SVGAGI come from the germline V gene (reference sequence). This CDR3 spans 14 amino acids. CDR3 DNA sequence: TGTGCCAGCAGTTTAACAGCAACTAATGAAAAACTGTTTTTT. Its translation: CASSLTATNEKLFF.

As for this clone: A read error may account for a junction end that differs from germline. V gene TRBV18 combines with J gene TRBJ1-2, with 9 nucleotides matching TRBD1. The CDR3 has 16 amino acids. CDR1 and CDR2 (germline): KGHSH, LQKENI. The CDR3, as DNA: TGTGCCAGCCCACCACTTTCTGGGACAGGGATCTATGGCTACACCTTC. Residues: CASPPLSGTGIYGYTF.

J is TRBJ1-3 and V is TRBV29-1, with D hard to call. Germline loops: CDR1 SQVTM, CDR2 ANQGSEA. V shed 4 bases and J shed 1 base, with 5 bases lying between them. This CDR3 has 12 residues. The CDR3 spells CSVAGSGNTIYF. Written as DNA, the CDR3 is TGCAGCGTTGCGGGGTCTGGAAACACCATATATTTT.

The chain employs TRBV9 and TRBJ2-3; 8 positions match TRBD2. The germline V gene has CDR1 SGDLS and CDR2 YYNGEE. V lost 0 bases, J lost 2 bases, and 2 bases stayed unmatched. The CDR3 spans 15 residues. The CDR3 coding sequence is TGTGCCAGCAGCGTAGCGGGGGGGAACACAGATACGCAGTATTTT. Protein: CASSVAGGNTDTQYF.

The V gene is TRBV27, the J gene TRBJ1-3; no firm D call. Germline CDR1 and CDR2: MNHEY and SMNVEV (reference sequence). The CDR3 is 13 residues long. V was clipped by 6 bases and J by 0 bases, with 6 bases between them. The chain's CDR3 is CASRRVSGNTIYF. As DNA, the CDR3 is TGTGCCAGCAGGAGGGTCTCTGGAAACACCATATATTTT.

V and J are TRBV6-1 and TRBJ2-2; TRBD1 agrees at 9 bases. CDR3 length: 15 residues. J gave up 8 bases and V 4 bases, and 8 bases lay outside the gene matches. The V gene's germline CDR1 is MNHNS and CDR2 SASEGT. CDR3 sequence reads: CASSGDRVTWGELFF. As DNA, the CDR3 is TGTGCCAGCAGTGGGGACAGGGTGACTTGGGGGGAGCTGTTTTTT.

The J gene is TRBJ1-3, the V gene TRBV2, with TRBD1 as a possible D gene (5 bases). Germline V gene lookup returns CDR1 SNHLY and CDR2 FYNNEI. The length of the CDR3 is 14 residues. Trimming removed 8 bases from V and 0 bases from J, with 11 bases in between. The CDR3 reads CASVRQLSGNTIYF. CDR3 DNA sequence: TGTGCCAGCGTCCGACAGCTCTCTGGAAACACCATATATTTT.

The chain combines TRBV18 with TRBJ1-5; D not resolved. The germline V and J ends were trimmed by 0 bases and 9 bases, with 12 bases remaining between them. The CDR3 covers 14 residues. Germline V gene lookup returns CDR1 KGHSH and CDR2 LQKENI. The CDR3: CASSPPPGWRPQHF. Here the CDR3 DNA reads TGTGCCAGCTCACCACCACCGGGATGGCGGCCCCAGCATTTT.

The chain couples TRBV6-5 to TRBJ1-5; 8 bases line up with TRBD1. Germline V gene lookup returns CDR1 MNHEY and CDR2 SVGAGI. The V and J ends lost 6 bases and 5 bases, in that order; junction bases with no gene match: 9. CDR3 length: 15 amino acids. The CDR3 is CASSQGAMDYQPQHF. The DNA for the CDR3 is TGTGCCAGCAGCCAGGGGGCGATGGATTATCAGCCCCAGCATTTT.

This clone was found once. V usage is TRBV15 and J usage is TRBJ2-1; D unclear. This CDR3 region has 16 residues. The germline V gene encodes CDR1 LNHNV and CDR2 YYDKDF (reference sequence). Trimming cost V 2 bases and J 2 bases, with 13 bases left between them. The CDR3 spells CATSRLRVETYNEQFF. Written as DNA, the CDR3 is TGTGCCACCAGCAGATTACGGGTAGAAACCTACAATGAGCAGTTCTTC. Full variable domain (rest looked up from reference TRBV15 and TRBJ2-1): DAMVIQNPRYQVTQFGKPVTLSCSQTLNHNVMYWYQQKSSQAPKLLFHYYDKDFNNEADTPDNFQSRRPNTSFCFLDIRSPGLGDTAMYLCATSRLRVETYNEQFFGPGTRLTVL.

The chain employs TRBV6-5 and TRBJ1-1; D may be TRBD1 (6 bases). Germline V lookup: CDR1 MNHEY, CDR2 SVGAGI. The CDR3 extends over 14 amino acids. V was clipped by 6 bases and J by 6 bases, with 17 bases between them. This chain's CDR3 is CASRKKDRWAEAFF. The DNA for the CDR3 is TGTGCCAGCAGAAAAAAGGACAGATGGGCTGAAGCTTTCTTT.

The chain uses TRBV9 and TRBJ2-3; the D is unclear. The CDR3 is 14 amino acids. Between the trimmed V and J ends, which lost 2 bases and 4 bases, there was a span of 11 bases. Germline assignment: CDR1 SGDLS and CDR2 YYNGEE. The CDR3: CASSVQSGADTQYF. The CDR3 DNA follows: TGTGCCAGCAGCGTTCAATCTGGAGCAGATACGCAGTATTTT.